This T cell receptor beta chain was sequenced for a study of blood T cells in healthy people across ages. Next came a second PCR, run for about 6 to 12 cycles, which used a sample-barcoded 5' primer along with a J-beta primer mix. TCRdb fed the 5' RACE reads into MiXCR, producing one record per CDR3 protein. The profile shows about 780,000 distinct CDR3 sequences, roughly 25% of them singletons. Study findings and constraints: Long-lived donors exceeded aged donors in naive CD4+ cells and diversity.

PBMCs were isolated at a quantity of at least 7 million per sample. The trim removed 5 bases at V and 5 bases at J, leaving 12 bases unmatched. This CDR3 region has 16 residues. Germline assignment: CDR1 LNHNV and CDR2 YYDKDF (reference sequence). This clonotype came up a few times. Its antigen is still unknown. This same sample was also part of a study on T cells of mothers and their children.

This receptor was taken from a boy aged 5-17 years in good health. The chain recombines TRBV15 with TRBJ2-7; 10 bases match TRBD1. The sequenced sample was blood. The CDR3: CATSSGTGTGDHEQYF. DNA for the CDR3: TGTGCCACCAGCTCGGGGACCGGGACAGGGGACCACGAGCAGTACTTC.